Listed here are 2 T cell receptor beta chains from one sample, sequenced in a study of neurological immune-mediated disorders. Regarding time point: longitudinal time-point 2. TCRdb reprocessed the 5' RACE reads with MiXCR, giving one entry per CDR3 protein. The sample lists fewer than 60,000 distinct CDR3 sequences; about 12% were seen once. Sequencing input: PBMCs. Source of these receptors: a male donor with HTLV-1-associated myelopathy (HAM/TSP).

This clonotype is categorized as medium-sized (0.01 to 0.1%). The chain has TRBV7-2 and TRBJ1-1; D may be TRBD1 (5 bases). Trimming took off 5 bases at V and 1 base at J, with 11 bases between the two ends. In germline, CDR1 is SGHTA, CDR2 FQGNSA. The CDR3 is made up of 14 amino acids. Written as DNA, the CDR3 is TGTGCCAGCAGCCCTGGGGCGGCGAACACTGAAGCTTTCTTT. Its translation: CASSPGAANTEAFF.

This clonotype was picked up many times. The chain is built from TRBV5-1 and TRBJ1-2; no clear D. CDR1 is SGHRS and CDR2 is YFSETQ in the germline V gene. CDR3 length: 13 residues. V lost 0 bases, J lost 8 bases, and 11 bases lay in between. Here the CDR3 reads CASSLDPGWGYTF. As DNA, the CDR3 is TGCGCCAGCAGCTTGGACCCGGGGTGGGGCTACACCTTC.